What follows are 19 T cell receptor beta chains derived from one specimen sequenced in a study of blood T cell repertoires in COVID-19. Assay: immunoSEQ multiplex PCR; the TCRdb copy retains only in-frame clones and omits some. The data contain roughly 200,000 clones, approximately 86% of them singletons. Sequenced material: PBMCs or T cells enriched from blood (not recorded which). These receptors all come from a woman aged 25 to 39 who had been exposed to COVID-19.

This clone was found once. The J gene is TRBJ2-7, the V gene TRBV25-1; tentatively, D is TRBD1 (5 bases). Germline V gene data show CDR1 as MGHDK and CDR2 as SYGVNS. The CDR3 contains 12 residues. The germline V and J ends were trimmed by 5 bases and 2 bases, with 7 bases remaining between them. CDR3 sequence: CASSKGPYEQYF. The CDR3 DNA reads TGTGCCAGCAGTAAGGGGCCCTACGAGCAGTACTTC.

V and J are TRBV15 and TRBJ1-1; possibly TRBD1 for D (5 bases). CDR3 length equals 12 residues. CDR1 and CDR2 (germline): LNHNV, YYDKDF (reference sequence). Trimming removed 3 bases at V and 12 bases at J, with 14 bases between. CDR3 nucleotides: TGTGCCACCAGCAGGAATCAGGGCGAAACTTTCTTT. Its translation is CATSRNQGETFF.

The chain couples TRBV18 to TRBJ2-1; D is possibly TRBD1 (6 bases). Germline assignment: CDR1 KGHSH and CDR2 LQKENI. V lost 6 bases and J 5 bases, leaving 23 bases between the germline ends. The CDR3 length is 17 residues. This chain's CDR3 is CASSRRRGDPLNNEQFF. For the CDR3, the DNA is TGTGCCAGCTCCCGGCGCAGGGGTGACCCCCTAAACAATGAGCAGTTCTTC. The full variable domain, rest sourced from reference TRBV18 and TRBJ2-1, is NAGVMQNPRHLVRRRGQEARLRCSPMKGHSHVYWYRQLPEEGLKFMVYLQKENIIDESGMPKERFSAEFPKEGPSILRIQQVVRGDSAAYFCASSRRRGDPLNNEQFFGPGTRLTVL.

In DNA, the CDR3 is TGTGCCAGCAGCGCGACAGGGTTCAATGGCTACACCTTC. Its protein product is CASSATGFNGYTF. The J gene is TRBJ1-2, the V gene TRBV9, with 7 nucleotides matching TRBD1. CDR3 length equals 13 residues. Germline V gene lookup returns CDR1 SGDLS and CDR2 YYNGEE. J gave up 6 bases and V 3 bases, and 5 bases lay outside the gene matches. Drawing the rest from reference TRBV9 and TRBJ1-2, the complete variable domain is DSGVTQTPKHLITATGQRVTLRCSPRSGDLSVYWYQQSLDQGLQFLIQYYNGEERAKGNILERFSAQQFPDLHSELNLSSLELGDSALYFCASSATGFNGYTFGSGTRLTVV.

This rearrangement joins TRBV2 to TRBJ1-1; the D gene is possibly TRBD1 (6 bases). The CDR3 loop spans 15 amino acids. Germline CDR1 is SNHLY and CDR2 is FYNNEI. V was cut by 2 bases and J by 4 bases, with 14 bases left in between. CDR3 sequence: CASSERAGEGTEAFF. CDR3 nucleotides: TGTGCCAGCAGTGAAAGGGCAGGGGAAGGCACTGAAGCTTTCTTT.

The chain carries TRBV27 and TRBJ1-1; D gene ambiguous. Looked up from germline, CDR1 is MNHEY and CDR2 is SMNVEV (reference sequence). Trimming removed 5 bases at V and 2 bases at J, with 12 bases between. There are 14 residues in the CDR3. The DNA for the CDR3 is TGTGCCAGCAGTCTGGCTTCCATTAACACTGAAGCTTTCTTT. It specifies CASSLASINTEAFF.

The J gene is TRBJ1-2, the V gene TRBV29-1; 9 bases align to TRBD1. CDR1 and CDR2 from the germline V gene are SQVTM and ANQGSEA. This CDR3 has 13 amino acids. Unmatched junction bases numbered 10, after V lost 6 bases and J lost 8 bases. CDR3 in DNA: TGCAGCGTCGAGACGGACAGGGGAGGCGGCTACACCTTC. Translating it yields CSVETDRGGGYTF.

This chain joins TRBV7-2 and TRBJ2-1; D may be TRBD1 (5 bases). The CDR3 has 15 residues. The germline V and J ends were trimmed by 1 base and 1 base, with 8 bases remaining between them. CDR1 is SGHTA and CDR2 is FQGNSA in the germline V gene. The DNA of the CDR3 is TGTGCCAGCAGCTTAGATCAGGGATCCTACAATGAGCAGTTCTTC. Translated: CASSLDQGSYNEQFF.

The chain couples TRBV7-2 to TRBJ2-3; 8 bases agree with TRBD2. The ends lost 4 bases at V and 8 bases at J; junction bases unmatched: 11. CDR3 size: 15 residues. Germline-derived CDR1 and CDR2 are SGHTA and FQGNSA. This CDR3 reads CASSSQWAGGATQYF. CDR3 DNA sequence: TGTGCCAGCAGCTCACAGTGGGCGGGGGGTGCTACGCAGTATTTT.

This chain links TRBV3-1 (or the pseudogene TRBV3-2) with TRBJ2-1, with 10 bases fitting TRBD2. The V gene end was trimmed by 5 bases and the J gene end by 1 base; junction bases not matched to a gene: 14. Per germline, CDR1 LGHDT and CDR2 YNNKEL (reference sequence). This CDR3 contains 19 residues. The CDR3 coding sequence is TGTGCCAGCAGCGATCCCCGGGAGCGGGGGGGCCTGTCCTACAATGAGCAGTTCTTC. Amino acids: CASSDPRERGGLSYNEQFF.

This chain joins TRBV30 and TRBJ2-1; 8 nucleotides agree with TRBD1. After removal of 8 bases from V and 7 bases from J, the junction contained 7 bases not matched to a gene. The CDR3 extends over 12 amino acids. CDR1 is GTSNPN and CDR2 is SVGIG in the germline V gene (reference sequence). The chain's CDR3 is CAGMDRANEQFF. The CDR3 DNA sequence: TGTGCCGGCATGGACAGGGCAAATGAGCAGTTCTTC.

This clone was seen only once. The rearrangement uses TRBV6-1 and TRBJ2-1; D is unresolved. The V end lost 4 bases, the J end lost 2 bases, and 15 bases lay between the germline ends. This CDR3 contains 16 residues. CDR1 is MNHNS and CDR2 is SASEGT in the germline V gene. DNA for the CDR3: TGTGCCAGCAGTGGGCCGGCAGGTTCTACCTACAATGAGCAGTTCTTC. It is translated as CASSGPAGSTYNEQFF.

The J gene is TRBJ1-3, the V gene TRBV5-8; no definite D call. The V gene lost 1 base and the J gene lost 1 base, with 6 bases spanning the gap. The CDR3 runs 14 residues. Germline V gives CDR1 SGHTS, CDR2 YDEGEE. The CDR3 nucleotides are TGTGCCAGCAGCTTGAGAGGGTCTGGAAACACCATATATTTT. Amino acids: CASSLRGSGNTIYF.

The chain couples TRBV7-3 to TRBJ2-3; TRBD2 might be the D (5 bases). CDR1 and CDR2 from the germline V gene are SGHTA and FQGTGA. The CDR3 has 14 amino acids. With 3 bases removed from V and 2 bases from J, the gap between germline ends came to 9 bases. This CDR3 reads CASSFSEITDTQYF. The CDR3 nucleotides read TGTGCCAGCAGCTTTAGCGAAATCACAGATACGCAGTATTTT.

The genes are TRBV27 and TRBJ1-3, with D tentatively TRBD1 (6 bases). Germline V CDR1 and CDR2: MNHEY, SMNVEV (reference sequence). Deletions cut 6 bases from V and 2 bases from J, with 17 bases between. This CDR3 has 16 amino acids. The CDR3 protein is CASSVEGGRAGNTIYF. The CDR3 DNA reads as TGTGCCAGCAGCGTTGAGGGGGGGCGAGCTGGAAACACCATATATTTT.

The genes are TRBV15 and TRBJ1-3; D may be TRBD1 (6 bases). CDR3 length: 11 residues. CDR1 is LNHNV and CDR2 is YYDKDF in the germline V gene (reference sequence). The V gene lost 9 bases and the J gene lost 4 bases, with 7 bases spanning the gap. CDR3 nucleotide sequence: TGTGCCACGGGGGCGGGAAACACCATATATTTT. Translation: CATGAGNTIYF.

The rearrangement uses TRBV6-5 and TRBJ2-1; possibly TRBD1 for D (5 bases). This CDR3 region has 14 residues. The germline gives CDR1 MNHEY, CDR2 SVGAGI. Trimming left V 6 bases short and J 8 bases short, with 17 bases between. The CDR3 DNA reads TGTGCCAGCAGCAAACAGGCTCGAGGCGATGAGCAGTTCTTC. Its translation: CASSKQARGDEQFF.

The genes are TRBV28 and TRBJ1-6, with 7 bases that match TRBD1. The CDR3 totals 15 residues. After removal of 5 bases from V and 9 bases from J, the junction contained 10 bases not matched to a gene. Germline V CDR1 and CDR2: MDHEN, SYDVKM. The CDR3 DNA sequence: TGTGCCAGCAGTCCGGGGACAGCTATGGCTTCACCCCTCCACTTT. This codes for CASSPGTAMASPLHF. The complete variable domain, with remaining parts taken from reference TRBV28 and TRBJ1-6, reads DVKVTQSSRYLVKRTGEKVFLECVQDMDHENMFWYRQDPGLGLRLIYFSYDVKMKEKGDIPEGYSVSREKKERFSLILESASTNQTSMYLCASSPGTAMASPLHFGNGTRLTVT.

This chain joins TRBV5-1 and TRBJ2-5; D possibly corresponds to TRBD1 (7 bases). Germline-derived CDR1 and CDR2 are SGHRS and YFSETQ. Between the trimmed V and J ends, which lost 3 bases and 4 bases, there was a span of 19 bases. CDR3 size: 16 residues. The DNA for the CDR3 is TGCGCCAGCAGCTACATATCCCAGGGGGGAGGAGAGACCCAGTACTTC. This encodes CASSYISQGGGETQYF.